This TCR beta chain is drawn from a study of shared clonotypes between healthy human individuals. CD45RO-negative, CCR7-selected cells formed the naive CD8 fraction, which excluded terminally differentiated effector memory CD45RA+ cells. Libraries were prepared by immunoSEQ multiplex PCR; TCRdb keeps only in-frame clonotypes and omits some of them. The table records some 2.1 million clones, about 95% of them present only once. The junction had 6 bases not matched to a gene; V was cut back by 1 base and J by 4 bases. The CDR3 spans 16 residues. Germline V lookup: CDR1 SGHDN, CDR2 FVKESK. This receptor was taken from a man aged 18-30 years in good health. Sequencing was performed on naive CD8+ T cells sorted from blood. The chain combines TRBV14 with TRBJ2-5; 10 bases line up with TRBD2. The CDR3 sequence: CASSQALAGGLETQYF. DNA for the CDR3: TGTGCCAGCAGCCAAGCGTTAGCGGGAGGTTTAGAGACCCAGTACTTC.